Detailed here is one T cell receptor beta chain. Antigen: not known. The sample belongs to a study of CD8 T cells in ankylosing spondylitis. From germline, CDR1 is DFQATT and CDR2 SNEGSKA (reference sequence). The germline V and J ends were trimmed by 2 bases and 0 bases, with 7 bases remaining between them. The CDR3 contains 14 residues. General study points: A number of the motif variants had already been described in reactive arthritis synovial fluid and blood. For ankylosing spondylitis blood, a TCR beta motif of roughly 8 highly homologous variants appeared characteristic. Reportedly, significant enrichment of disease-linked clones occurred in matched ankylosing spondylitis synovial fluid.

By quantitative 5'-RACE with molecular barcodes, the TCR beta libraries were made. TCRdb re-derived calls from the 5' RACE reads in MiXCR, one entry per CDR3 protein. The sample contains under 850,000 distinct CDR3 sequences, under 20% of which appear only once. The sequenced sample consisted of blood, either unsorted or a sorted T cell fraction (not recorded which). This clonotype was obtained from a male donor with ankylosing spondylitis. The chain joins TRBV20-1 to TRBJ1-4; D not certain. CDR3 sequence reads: CSARKSATNEKLFF. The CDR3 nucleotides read TGCAGTGCTAGAAAGAGCGCAACTAATGAAAAACTGTTTTTT.